Listed below are T cell receptor beta chains from one sample, sequenced in a study of PD-1 blockade in classical Hodgkin lymphoma. The method was immunoSEQ multiplex PCR; TCRdb's version includes in-frame clones alone and lacks a portion of them. The sample contains 10,000 to 15,000 clones, 75% to 90% of which appear only once. The sequencing here drew on peripheral blood mononuclear cells (PBMCs), taken at baseline. Receptors were obtained from a human donor with classical Hodgkin lymphoma. Each CDR3 is given with its conserved first and last residue. The order of the fields is D gene, J gene, V gene, CDR3 protein. The D gene is left open where the match is weak.

d_gene: .
j_gene: TRBJ1-3
v_gene: TRBV11-2
CDR3aa: CASSRTGQYSGNTIYF

d_gene: TRBD1
j_gene: TRBJ1-1
v_gene: TRBV6-6
CDR3aa: CASRINRDRRAFF

d_gene: .
j_gene: TRBJ2-2
v_gene: TRBV2
CDR3aa: CASNEPGSTGELFF

d_gene: .
j_gene: TRBJ1-5
v_gene: TRBV19
CDR3aa: CASSIGQAYSNQPQHF

d_gene: .
j_gene: TRBJ2-1
v_gene: TRBV11-1
CDR3aa: CASSLGRVNEQFF

d_gene: .
j_gene: TRBJ2-3
v_gene: TRBV27
CDR3aa: CASCPRANTDTQYF

d_gene: .
j_gene: TRBJ2-7
v_gene: TRBV27
CDR3aa: CASSFDTQGAYEQYF

d_gene: .
j_gene: TRBJ1-5
v_gene: TRBV6-5
CDR3aa: CASSYSGTGVQPQHF

d_gene: .
j_gene: TRBJ2-5
v_gene: TRBV28
CDR3aa: CASSFFGFGAQYF

d_gene: TRBD2
j_gene: TRBJ2-3
v_gene: TRBV11-2
CDR3aa: CASSLVAPSGGDTQYF

d_gene: TRBD1
j_gene: TRBJ2-7
v_gene: TRBV5-1
CDR3aa: CASSLSMTGGVVEQYF

d_gene: .
j_gene: TRBJ2-1
v_gene: TRBV27
CDR3aa: CASSRGLGARAGNEQFF

d_gene: TRBD1
j_gene: TRBJ1-4
v_gene: TRBV5-4
CDR3aa: CASSSRDSVNEKLFF

d_gene: .
j_gene: TRBJ1-5
v_gene: TRBV7-8
CDR3aa: CASSLMTGPQHF

d_gene: TRBD1
j_gene: TRBJ1-2
v_gene: TRBV7-8
CDR3aa: CASSQGQPYGYTF

d_gene: TRBD1
j_gene: TRBJ2-4
v_gene: TRBV5-4
CDR3aa: CASSFFAGTGVPNIQYF

d_gene: .
j_gene: TRBJ2-7
v_gene: TRBV21-1
CDR3aa: CASSTSSGRASYEQYF

d_gene: .
j_gene: TRBJ1-4
v_gene: TRBV20-1
CDR3aa: CSARDREKLFF

d_gene: TRBD2
j_gene: TRBJ2-1
v_gene: TRBV6-1
CDR3aa: CASSESGSGNEQFF